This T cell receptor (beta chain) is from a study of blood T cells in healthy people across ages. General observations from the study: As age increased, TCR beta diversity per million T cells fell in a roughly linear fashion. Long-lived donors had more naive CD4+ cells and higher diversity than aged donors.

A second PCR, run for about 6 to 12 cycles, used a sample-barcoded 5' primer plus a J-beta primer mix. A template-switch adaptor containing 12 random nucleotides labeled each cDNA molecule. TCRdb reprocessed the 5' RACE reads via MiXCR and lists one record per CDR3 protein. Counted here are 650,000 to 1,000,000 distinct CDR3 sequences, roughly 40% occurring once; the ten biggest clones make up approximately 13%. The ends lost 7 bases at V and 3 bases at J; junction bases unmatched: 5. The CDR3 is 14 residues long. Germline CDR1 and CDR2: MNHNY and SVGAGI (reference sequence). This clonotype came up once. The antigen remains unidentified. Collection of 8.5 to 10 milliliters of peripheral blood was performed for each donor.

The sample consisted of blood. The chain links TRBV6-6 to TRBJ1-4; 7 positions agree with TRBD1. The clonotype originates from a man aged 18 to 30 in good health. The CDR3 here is CASNRQGANEKLFF. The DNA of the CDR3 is TGTGCCAGCAACCGACAGGGAGCTAATGAAAAACTGTTTTTT.